Described below is a single T cell receptor beta chain sequence and its context. Its antigen is not known. This sample was included in a study of shared clonotypes between healthy human individuals. Study background: Each donor's CD4 naive and CD4 memory cells filled three plates apiece, CD8 naive two, and CD8 memory one.

Study results and caveats: About 4.5% of naive CD4 clonotypes were common to a handful of donors.

Positive CCR7 selection of CD45RO-negative cells yielded the naive CD8 cells, and terminally differentiated effector memory CD45RA+ cells were excluded. Genomic DNA of each subset was evenly split across several immunoSEQ plates. Assay used: immunoSEQ multiplex PCR; TCRdb lists only in-frame clones, some missing. The sample has roughly 2,000,000 clones, roughly 94% seen once. CDR1 and CDR2 from the germline V gene are SEHNR and FQNEAQ (reference sequence). The CDR3 runs to 17 residues. V lost 2 bases and J lost 0, with 14 bases in between. The chain recombines TRBV7-9 with TRBJ2-1, with D perhaps TRBD1 (5 bases). This clonotype was obtained from a man aged 18 to 35 in good health. The sample was naive CD8+ T cells sorted from blood. The CDR3 loop is CASSLIRVLDSYNEQFF. The DNA for the CDR3 is TGTGCCAGCAGCTTAATCAGGGTGCTGGACTCCTACAATGAGCAGTTCTTC.